Listed here are 3 T cell receptor beta chains from one sample, sequenced in a study of T cells in tuberculosis. Clones were sequenced by immunoSEQ multiplex PCR, and TCRdb holds only the in-frame ones, with some missing. The profile shows roughly 32,000 clones, 80% to 95% of them singletons. As to time point: new active TB diagnosis, blood taken before or within 7 days of starting treatment. The source was PBMCs, collected at tuberculosis diagnosis. The receptors were sampled from an adult with tuberculosis.

Only one count was recorded for this clone. The rearrangement uses TRBV19 and TRBJ2-1, with 8 positions matching TRBD2. The ends lost 3 bases at V and 5 bases at J; junction bases unmatched: 3. The germline gives CDR1 LNHDA, CDR2 SQIVND (reference sequence). This CDR3 comprises 14 residues. In nucleotides, the CDR3 is TGTGCCAGTAGTATCGGGAGGGCCCACAATGAGCAGTTCTTC. This sequence encodes CASSIGRAHNEQFF.

The gene calls are TRBV30 and TRBJ1-2; D is possibly TRBD1 (5 bases). There are 11 residues in the CDR3. V lost 8 bases, J lost 7 bases, and 14 bases lay in between. Germline V gene lookup returns CDR1 GTSNPN and CDR2 SVGIG (reference sequence). CDR3 nucleotide sequence: TGTGCCGGGGGGGAGCCAGGTGGCTACACCTTC. Translated, it gives CAGGEPGGYTF. Complete variable domain (other parts from reference TRBV30 and TRBJ1-2): SQTIHQWPATLVQPVGSPLSLECTVEGTSNPNLYWYRQAAGRGLQLLFYSVGIGQISSEVPQNLSASRPQDRQFILSSKKLLLSDSGFYLCAGGEPGGYTFGSGTRLTVV.

The chain carries TRBV19 and TRBJ2-1, with D maybe TRBD2 (7 bases). This CDR3 has 17 residues. V lost 0 bases to trimming and J lost 3 bases, with 15 bases between them. The germline V gene has CDR1 LNHDA and CDR2 SQIVND (reference sequence). Here the CDR3 reads CASSIEGGRGLYNEQFF. DNA of the CDR3: TGTGCCAGTAGTATAGAAGGGGGGCGGGGGCTCTACAATGAGCAGTTCTTC.